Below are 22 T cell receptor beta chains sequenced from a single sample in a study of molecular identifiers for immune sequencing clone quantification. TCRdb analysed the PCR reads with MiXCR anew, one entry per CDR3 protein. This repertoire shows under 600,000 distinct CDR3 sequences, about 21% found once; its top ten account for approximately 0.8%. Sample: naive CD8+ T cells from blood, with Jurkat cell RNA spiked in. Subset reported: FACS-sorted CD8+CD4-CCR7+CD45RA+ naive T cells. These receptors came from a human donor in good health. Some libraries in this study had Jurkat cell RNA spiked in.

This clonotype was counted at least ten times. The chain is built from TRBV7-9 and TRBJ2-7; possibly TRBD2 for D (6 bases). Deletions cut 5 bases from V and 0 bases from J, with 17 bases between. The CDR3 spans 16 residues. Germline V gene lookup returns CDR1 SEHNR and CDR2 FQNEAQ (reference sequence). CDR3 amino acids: CASSGLGLRSSYEQYF. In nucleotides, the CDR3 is TGTGCCAGCAGCGGACTCGGACTACGAAGCTCCTACGAGCAGTACTTC.

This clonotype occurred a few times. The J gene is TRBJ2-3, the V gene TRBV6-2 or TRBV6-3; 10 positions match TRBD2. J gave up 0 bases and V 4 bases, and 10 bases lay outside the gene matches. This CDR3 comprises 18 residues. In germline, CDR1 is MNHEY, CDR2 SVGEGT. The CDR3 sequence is CASSSSSGRAFSTDTQYF. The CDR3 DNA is TGTGCCAGCAGTTCATCTAGCGGGAGAGCTTTTAGCACAGATACGCAGTATTTT.

CDR3 sequence: CSVGGGVIYGYTF. CDR3 coding DNA: TGCAGCGTTGGAGGGGGAGTTATCTATGGCTACACCTTC. The V gene is TRBV29-1, the J gene TRBJ1-2, with TRBD1 as a possible D gene (6 bases). Trimming cost V 4 bases and J 4 bases, with 13 bases left between them. This CDR3 contains 13 residues. CDR1 SQVTM and CDR2 ANQGSEA come from the germline V gene.

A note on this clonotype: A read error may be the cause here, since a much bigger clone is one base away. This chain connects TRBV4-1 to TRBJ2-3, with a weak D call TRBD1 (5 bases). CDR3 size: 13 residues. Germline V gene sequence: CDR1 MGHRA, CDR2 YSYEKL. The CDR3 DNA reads TGCGCCAGCGGCCACTTAGGGGCGGATACGCAGTATTTT. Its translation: CASGHLGADTQYF.

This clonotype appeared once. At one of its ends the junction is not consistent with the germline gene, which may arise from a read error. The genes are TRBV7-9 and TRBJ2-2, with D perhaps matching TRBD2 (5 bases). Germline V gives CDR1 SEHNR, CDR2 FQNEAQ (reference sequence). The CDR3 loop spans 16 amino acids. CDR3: CASSSWDWSITGELLF. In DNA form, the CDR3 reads TGTGCCAGCAGCTCGTGGGATTGGAGCATCACCGGGGAGCTGCTTTTT.

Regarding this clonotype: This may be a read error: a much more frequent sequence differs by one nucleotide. Written as DNA, the CDR3 is TGTGCCAGCAGCTTATTGGGGACGTCCCACAATGAGCAGTTCTTC. Protein: CASSLLGTSHNEQFF. This chain joins TRBV7-2 and TRBJ2-1, with D perhaps being TRBD1 or TRBD2 (5 bases each). This CDR3 has 15 residues. The V end was cut by 2 bases, the J end by 5 bases, with 13 bases between. Germline V CDR1 and CDR2: SGHTA, FQGNSA.

The CDR3, as DNA: TGTGCCAGCAGTTCGACACACGAGGGCGGGGAGCTGTTTTTT. Translating it yields CASSSTHEGGELFF. The chain uses TRBV27 and TRBJ2-2, with a possible D match to TRBD2 (5 bases). This CDR3 is 14 amino acids long. Germline lookup yields CDR1 MNHEY and CDR2 SMNVEV (reference sequence). V was cut by 4 bases and J by 7 bases, with 13 bases left in between.

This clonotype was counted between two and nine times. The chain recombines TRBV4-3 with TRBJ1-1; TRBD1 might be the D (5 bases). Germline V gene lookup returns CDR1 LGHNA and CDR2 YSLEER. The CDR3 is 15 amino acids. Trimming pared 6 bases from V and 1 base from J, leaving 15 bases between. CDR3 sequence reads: CASRPTDGANTEAFF. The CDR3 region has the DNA TGCGCCAGCAGACCAACCGACGGGGCGAACACTGAAGCTTTCTTT.

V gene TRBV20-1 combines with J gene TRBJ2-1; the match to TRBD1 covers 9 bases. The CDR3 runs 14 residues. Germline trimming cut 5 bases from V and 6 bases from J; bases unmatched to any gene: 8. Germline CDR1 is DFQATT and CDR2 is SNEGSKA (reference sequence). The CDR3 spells CSAFTGGSLNEQFF. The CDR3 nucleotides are TGCAGTGCTTTCACAGGGGGCTCCCTCAATGAGCAGTTCTTC.

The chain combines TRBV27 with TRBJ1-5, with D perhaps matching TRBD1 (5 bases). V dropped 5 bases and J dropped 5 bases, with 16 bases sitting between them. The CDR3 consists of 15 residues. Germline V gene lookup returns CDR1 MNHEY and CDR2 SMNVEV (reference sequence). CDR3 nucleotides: TGTGCCAGCAGTCTGAGGGCAGGGTCTTATCAGCCCCAGCATTTT. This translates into CASSLRAGSYQPQHF.

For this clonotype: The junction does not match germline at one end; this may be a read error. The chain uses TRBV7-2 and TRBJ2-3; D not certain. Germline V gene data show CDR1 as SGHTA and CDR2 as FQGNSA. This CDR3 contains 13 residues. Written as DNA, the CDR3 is TGTGCCAGCAGCTTATTGTCAGTGGATACGCGGTATTTT. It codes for CASSLLSVDTRYF.

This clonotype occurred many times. Written as DNA, the CDR3 is TGTGCCTGGAGTGTACATAACAGAGCCTCCTACAATGAGCAGTTCTTC. Its translation is CAWSVHNRASYNEQFF. The chain joins TRBV30 to TRBJ2-1; the D is unclear. The CDR3 extends over 16 amino acids. CDR1 is GTSNPN, CDR2 SVGIG, per germline (reference sequence). V shed 0 bases and J shed 0 bases, with 12 bases lying between them.

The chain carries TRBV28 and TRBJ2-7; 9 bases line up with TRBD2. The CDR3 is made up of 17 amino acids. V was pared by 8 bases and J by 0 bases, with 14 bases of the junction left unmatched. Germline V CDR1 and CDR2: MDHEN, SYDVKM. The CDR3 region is CASAPRERGAYSYEQYF. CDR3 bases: TGTGCCAGCGCCCCAAGGGAGCGGGGGGCATACTCCTACGAGCAGTACTTC.

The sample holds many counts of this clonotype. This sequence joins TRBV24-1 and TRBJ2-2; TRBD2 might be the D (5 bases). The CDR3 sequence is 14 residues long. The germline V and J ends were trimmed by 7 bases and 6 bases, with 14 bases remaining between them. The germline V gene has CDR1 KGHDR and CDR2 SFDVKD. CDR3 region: CATSGVPMAGELFF. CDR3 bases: TGTGCCACCAGCGGGGTCCCCATGGCCGGGGAGCTGTTTTTT.

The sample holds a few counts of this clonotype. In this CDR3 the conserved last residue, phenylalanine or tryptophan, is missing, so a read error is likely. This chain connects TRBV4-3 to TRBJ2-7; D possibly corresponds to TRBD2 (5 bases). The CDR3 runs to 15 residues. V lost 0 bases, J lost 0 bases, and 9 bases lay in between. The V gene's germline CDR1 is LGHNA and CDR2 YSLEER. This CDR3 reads CASSQDGRASYEQYS. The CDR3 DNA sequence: TGCGCCAGCAGCCAAGATGGGCGGGCCTCCTACGAGCAGTACTCC.

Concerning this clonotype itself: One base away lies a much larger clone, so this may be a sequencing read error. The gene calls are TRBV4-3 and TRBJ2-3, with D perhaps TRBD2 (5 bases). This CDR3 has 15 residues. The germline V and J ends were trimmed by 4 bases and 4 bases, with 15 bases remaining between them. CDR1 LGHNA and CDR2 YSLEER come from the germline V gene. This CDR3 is CASSRDHRGSDTQYF. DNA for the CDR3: TGCGCCAGCAGCCGAGATCACCGGGGTTCAGATACGCAGTATTTT.

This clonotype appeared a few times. CDR3 DNA: TGCGCCAGCAGCCAAGTAATGTCTAGCGGGAGAGTTGGGGGAAGCACAGATACGCAGTATTTT. Translating gives CASSQVMSSGRVGGSTDTQYF. The J gene is TRBJ2-3, the V gene TRBV4-1, with 10 nucleotides matching TRBD2. Trimming took 1 base from V and 0 from J; bases not matched to a gene: 16. Germline V gene data show CDR1 as MGHRA and CDR2 as YSYEKL. CDR3 length: 21 amino acids.

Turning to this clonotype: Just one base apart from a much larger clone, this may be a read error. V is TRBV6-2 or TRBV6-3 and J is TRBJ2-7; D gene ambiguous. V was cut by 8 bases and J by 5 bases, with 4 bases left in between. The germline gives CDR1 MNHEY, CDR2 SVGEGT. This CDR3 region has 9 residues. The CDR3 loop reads CASGDEQYF. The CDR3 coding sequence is TGTGCCAGCGGGGACGAGCAGTACTTC.

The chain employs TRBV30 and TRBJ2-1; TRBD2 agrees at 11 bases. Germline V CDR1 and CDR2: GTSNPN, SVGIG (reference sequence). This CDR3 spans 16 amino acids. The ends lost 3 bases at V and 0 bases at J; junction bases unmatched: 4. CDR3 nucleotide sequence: TGTGCCTGGAGCGGACTAGCGGGCAACTCCTACAATGAGCAGTTCTTC. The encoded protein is CAWSGLAGNSYNEQFF.

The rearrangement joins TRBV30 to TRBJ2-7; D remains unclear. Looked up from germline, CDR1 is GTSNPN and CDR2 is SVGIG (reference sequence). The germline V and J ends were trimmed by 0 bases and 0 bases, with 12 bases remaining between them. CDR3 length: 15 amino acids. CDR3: CAWSVSTEASYEQYF. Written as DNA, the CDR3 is TGTGCCTGGAGTGTATCTACAGAAGCCTCCTACGAGCAGTACTTC.

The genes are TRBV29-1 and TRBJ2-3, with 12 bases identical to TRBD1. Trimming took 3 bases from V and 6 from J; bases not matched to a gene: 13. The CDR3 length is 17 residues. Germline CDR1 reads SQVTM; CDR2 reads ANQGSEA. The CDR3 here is CSVDLRGTGGNWDTQYF. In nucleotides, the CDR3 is TGCAGCGTTGATCTAAGGGGGACAGGGGGCAATTGGGATACGCAGTATTTT.

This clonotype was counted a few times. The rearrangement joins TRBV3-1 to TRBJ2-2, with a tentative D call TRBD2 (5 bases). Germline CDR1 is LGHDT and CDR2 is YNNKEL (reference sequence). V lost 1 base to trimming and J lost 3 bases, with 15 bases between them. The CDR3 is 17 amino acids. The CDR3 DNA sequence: TGTGCCAGCAGCCAAGTCCCCTGGGAGTTGGACACCGGGGAGCTGTTTTTT. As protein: CASSQVPWELDTGELFF.